This is a list of T cell receptor beta chains from one sample in a study of blood T cell repertoires in COVID-19. Measured with immunoSEQ multiplex PCR; TCRdb has only the in-frame clones, and not every one. The sample records approximately 130,000 clones, just over 75% being singletons. The source material was peripheral blood. These receptors all come from a human donor in a cohort sampled during active COVID-19. Each CDR3 is given with its conserved first and last residue. The D gene is left open where the match is weak. Not every row has a clone size; where given, it reads once, few, many or a size class.

V	D	size	J	CDR3	DNA
TRBV6-1	TRBD1	.	TRBJ2-7	CASSEIGQGIPYEQYF	TGTGCCAGCAGTGAGATCGGACAGGGTATCCCCTACGAGCAGTACTTC
TRBV19	TRBD2	once	TRBJ2-1	CASSTSGVGYNEQFF	TGTGCCAGTAGTACTAGCGGGGTGGGCTACAATGAGCAGTTCTTC
TRBV11-2	.	.	TRBJ1-5	CASSPSPQGRPQHF	TGTGCCAGCAGCCCGAGCCCGCAGGGTAGGCCCCAGCATTTT
TRBV11-2	.	.	TRBJ2-7	CASSLVRYEQYF	TGTGCCAGCAGCTTAGTGAGATACGAGCAGTACTTC
TRBV5-1	.	.	TRBJ1-1	CASSPAKAGTNTEAFF	TGCGCCAGCAGCCCGGCGAAAGCCGGGACAAACACTGAAGCTTTCTTT
TRBV28	TRBD2	.	TRBJ2-3	CASSSLAGGGESTDTQYF	TGTGCCAGCAGCTCCCTAGCGGGGGGGGGTGAAAGCACAGATACGCAGTATTTT
TRBV5-1	TRBD2	.	TRBJ2-7	CASSFAGVDEQYF	TGCGCCAGCAGCTTCGCGGGGGTTGACGAGCAGTACTTC
TRBV18	TRBD2	.	TRBJ2-5	CASSQTSGGTQETQYF	TGTGCCAGCTCACAAACTAGCGGGGGTACCCAAGAGACCCAGTACTTC
TRBV7-9	TRBD1	.	TRBJ1-4	CASSAAGTGYEKLFF	TGTGCCAGCAGCGCAGCCGGGACAGGGTACGAAAAACTGTTTTTT
TRBV21-1	.	.	TRBJ1-5	CASSKGTGGNQPQHF	TGTGCCAGCAGCAAAGGGACAGGGGGCAATCAGCCCCAGCATTTT
TRBV7-2	.	.	TRBJ1-1	CASSSIANMNTEAFF	TGTGCCAGCAGCTCGATAGCCAATATGAACACTGAAGCTTTCTTT
TRBV2	.	.	TRBJ2-5	CASSAEGLARETQYF	TGTGCCAGCAGTGCTGAGGGTTTAGCGAGGGAGACCCAGTACTTC
TRBV27	.	.	TRBJ2-7	CASSLSTGAYEQYF	TGTGCCAGCAGTTTATCGACCGGGGCCTACGAGCAGTACTTC
TRBV4-1	.	.	TRBJ2-3	CASSQTGGRTDTQYF	TGCGCCAGCAGCCAAACGGGGGGCCGCACAGATACGCAGTATTTT
TRBV27	.	.	TRBJ2-5	CASSADPGTHQETQYF	TGTGCCAGCAGTGCCGATCCCGGGACACACCAAGAGACCCAGTACTTC
TRBV28	TRBD1	.	TRBJ1-5	CASSSDRGGQPQHF	TGTGCCAGCAGCTCTGACAGGGGCGGTCAGCCCCAGCATTTT
TRBV12-3/TRBV12-4	.	.	TRBJ1-2	CASSSNRVGGGTF	.
TRBV30	TRBD1	.	TRBJ2-3	CASTGVYTDTQYF	TGTGCCTCTACAGGGGTTTACACAGATACGCAGTATTTT
TRBV5-4	.	.	TRBJ1-6	CAAGVKSNSPLHF	TGTGCCGCGGGGGTTAAAAGTAATTCACCCCTCCACTTT
TRBV5-8	TRBD1	few	TRBJ1-1	CASSLFGTGGTEAFF	TGTGCCAGCAGCTTGTTTGGGACAGGGGGGACTGAAGCTTTCTTT
TRBV5-1	TRBD1	.	TRBJ1-4	CASSLAGTGNEKLFF	TGCGCCAGCAGCTTGGCCGGGACAGGGAATGAAAAACTGTTTTTT
TRBV3-1/TRBV3-2	TRBD1	.	TRBJ2-2	CASSDRVTGELFF	TGTGCCAGCAGTGACAGGGTGACCGGGGAGCTGTTTTTT
TRBV14	.	.	TRBJ1-6	CASSQVRGNSPLHF	TGTGCCAGCAGCCAAGTTCGGGGGAATTCACCCCTCCACTTT
TRBV5-8	.	.	TRBJ1-2	CASSPGTRGYGYTF	TGTGCCAGCAGCCCCGGGACAAGGGGGTATGGCTACACCTTC
TRBV5-4	.	.	TRBJ2-5	CASSLDGGVGTQYF	TGTGCCAGCAGCTTGGATGGAGGGGTAGGGACCCAGTACTTC
TRBV2	.	.	TRBJ1-1	CANPPPGWTEAFF	TGTGCCAACCCACCCCCAGGGTGGACTGAAGCTTTCTTT
TRBV10-3	.	few	TRBJ2-7	CAISESPDSEQYF	TGTGCCATCAGTGAGTCACCGGACAGCGAGCAGTACTTC
TRBV28	.	.	TRBJ2-5	CASSPAGLRGETQYF	TGTGCCAGCAGTCCCGCGGGACTCCGAGGCGAGACCCAGTACTTC
TRBV5-8	TRBD1	.	TRBJ2-7	CASSHRGQGVAYEQYF	TGTGCCAGCAGCCACAGGGGACAGGGAGTAGCTTACGAGCAGTACTTC
TRBV6-5	.	.	TRBJ1-1	CASSSFTGMGTEAFF	TGTGCCAGCAGTTCCTTCACAGGGATGGGCACTGAAGCTTTCTTT
TRBV5-6	TRBD1	.	TRBJ1-5	CASSLRQGRSNQPQHF	TGTGCCAGCAGCCTCCGACAGGGGAGGAGCAATCAGCCCCAGCATTTT
TRBV7-9	.	.	TRBJ2-7	CASSPAAGYEQYF	TGTGCCAGCAGCCCCGCGGCAGGGTACGAGCAGTACTTC
TRBV6-6	TRBD1	.	TRBJ1-6	CASSYSGQASYSPLHF	TGTGCCAGCAGTTACTCTGGACAGGCCTCCTATTCACCCCTCCACTTT
TRBV5-1	.	.	TRBJ1-2	CASSFRGDDGYTF	TGCGCCAGCAGCTTCCGGGGGGACGATGGCTACACCTTC
TRBV7-3	.	.	TRBJ2-3	CASSLGLERTDTQYF	TGTGCCAGCAGCTTAGGTCTAGAGCGCACAGATACGCAGTATTTT
TRBV2	.	.	TRBJ1-4	CASSRGLREKLFF	TGTGCCAGCAGTAGAGGGCTTCGGGAAAAACTGTTTTTT
TRBV14	TRBD1	.	TRBJ1-2	CASSQAGQGKGYGYTF	TGTGCCAGCAGCCAGGCGGGACAGGGGAAGGGCTATGGCTACACCTTC
TRBV6-2/TRBV6-3	TRBD2	.	TRBJ2-1	CASSFDPGTSEYNEQFF	TGTGCCAGCAGTTTTGACCCCGGGACTAGCGAATACAATGAGCAGTTCTTC
TRBV4-1	.	once	TRBJ1-1	CASSQDHASAVEAFF	TGCGCCAGCAGCCAAGATCACGCGAGCGCTGTTGAAGCTTTCTTT
TRBV7-2	.	.	TRBJ1-2	CASSLIATAYGYTF	TGTGCCAGCAGCTTAATCGCGACAGCCTATGGCTACACCTTC
TRBV7-8	.	.	TRBJ2-7	CASSRDSTNSYEQYF	TGTGCCAGCAGCCGAGACTCGACTAACTCCTACGAGCAGTACTTC
TRBV18	.	few	TRBJ1-1	CASSPARANTEAFF	TGTGCCAGCTCACCGGCCAGGGCGAACACTGAAGCTTTCTTT
TRBV5-4	TRBD1	.	TRBJ2-1	CASSPGTGFVYEQFF	TGTGCCAGCAGCCCCGGGACAGGGTTCGTCTATGAGCAGTTCTTC
TRBV19	TRBD1	.	TRBJ2-5	CASSEGTGVGIRETQYF	TGTGCCAGTAGTGAGGGGACAGGGGTCGGCATAAGAGAGACCCAGTACTTC
TRBV28	TRBD1	.	TRBJ2-7	CASRGTGDNEQYF	TGTGCCAGCAGGGGTACAGGGGACAACGAGCAGTACTTC
TRBV6-5	.	.	TRBJ1-3	CASTPTRSGNTIYF	TGTGCCAGCACTCCAACAAGATCCGGAAACACCATATATTTT
TRBV5-5	TRBD1	.	TRBJ1-5	CASSKDRGNQPQHF	TGTGCCAGCAGCAAGGACAGGGGTAATCAGCCCCAGCATTTT
TRBV2	.	few	TRBJ1-5	CASQTREDQPQHF	TGTGCCAGCCAAACAAGGGAGGATCAGCCCCAGCATTTT
TRBV25-1	TRBD1	.	TRBJ2-3	CASSGGQGMSTDTQYF	TGTGCCAGCAGTGGAGGACAGGGGATGAGCACAGATACGCAGTATTTT
TRBV6-5	.	.	TRBJ2-3	CASSPRGSKDTQYF	TGTGCCAGCAGTCCCCGGGGTTCCAAGGATACGCAGTATTTT
TRBV5-1	.	.	TRBJ2-1	CASSLDAVPYNEQFF	TGCGCCAGCAGCTTGGACGCGGTTCCCTACAATGAGCAGTTCTTC
TRBV18	TRBD1	.	TRBJ1-6	CASSPGQPNSPLHF	TGTGCCAGCTCACCGGGACAGCCTAATTCACCCCTCCACTTT
TRBV30	TRBD1	few	TRBJ1-2	CAWSVQGGRGKGYTF	TGTGCCTGGAGTGTACAGGGGGGAAGGGGGAAGGGCTACACCTTC
TRBV5-1	.	.	TRBJ2-7	CASSLNSRGNSRYEQYF	TGCGCCAGCAGCTTGAATTCGCGGGGCAATTCCAGGTACGAGCAGTACTTC
TRBV9	.	.	TRBJ1-3	CASSPSGGGGNTIYF	TGTGCCAGCAGCCCATCCGGGGGAGGAGGAAACACCATATATTTT
TRBV7-6	TRBD2	.	TRBJ2-7	CASSPLAGGSSYEQYF	TGTGCCAGCAGCCCCCTAGCGGGGGGGAGCTCCTACGAGCAGTACTTC
TRBV2	TRBD2	.	TRBJ2-2	CASRQTSEAHGELFF	TGTGCCAGCAGGCAAACTAGCGAGGCCCACGGGGAGCTGTTTTTT
TRBV27	TRBD1	.	TRBJ2-7	CASSLSRTGYEQYF	TGTGCCAGCAGTTTATCGCGGACAGGATACGAGCAGTACTTC